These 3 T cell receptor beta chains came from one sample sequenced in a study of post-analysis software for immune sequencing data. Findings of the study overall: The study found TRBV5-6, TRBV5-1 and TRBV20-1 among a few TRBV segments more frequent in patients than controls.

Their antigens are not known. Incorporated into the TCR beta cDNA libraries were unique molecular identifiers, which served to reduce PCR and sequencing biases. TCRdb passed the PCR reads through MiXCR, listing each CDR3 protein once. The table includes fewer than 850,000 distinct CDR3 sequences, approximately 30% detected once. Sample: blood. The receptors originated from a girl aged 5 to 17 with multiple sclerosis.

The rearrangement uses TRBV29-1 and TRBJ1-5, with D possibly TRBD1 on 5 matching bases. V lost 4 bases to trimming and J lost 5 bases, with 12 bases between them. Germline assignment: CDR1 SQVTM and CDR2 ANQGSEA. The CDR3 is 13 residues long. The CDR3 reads CSVGVGGDQPQHF. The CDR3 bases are TGCAGCGTTGGGGTCGGGGGGGATCAGCCCCAGCATTTT.

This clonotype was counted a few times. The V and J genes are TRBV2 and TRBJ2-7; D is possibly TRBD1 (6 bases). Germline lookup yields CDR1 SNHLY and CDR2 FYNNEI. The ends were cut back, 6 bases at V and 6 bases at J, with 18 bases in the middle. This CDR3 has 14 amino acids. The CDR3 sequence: CASRQAGTFPEQYF. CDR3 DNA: TGTGCCAGCAGACAAGCAGGGACATTCCCCGAGCAGTACTTC.

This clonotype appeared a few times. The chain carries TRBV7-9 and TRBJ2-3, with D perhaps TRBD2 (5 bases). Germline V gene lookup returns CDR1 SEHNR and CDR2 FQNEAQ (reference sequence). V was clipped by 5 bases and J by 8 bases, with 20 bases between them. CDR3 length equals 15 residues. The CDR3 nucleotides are TGTGCCAGCAGCCCCCGGGGAAGGGAAAGCGGTACGCAGTATTTT. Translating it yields CASSPRGRESGTQYF.